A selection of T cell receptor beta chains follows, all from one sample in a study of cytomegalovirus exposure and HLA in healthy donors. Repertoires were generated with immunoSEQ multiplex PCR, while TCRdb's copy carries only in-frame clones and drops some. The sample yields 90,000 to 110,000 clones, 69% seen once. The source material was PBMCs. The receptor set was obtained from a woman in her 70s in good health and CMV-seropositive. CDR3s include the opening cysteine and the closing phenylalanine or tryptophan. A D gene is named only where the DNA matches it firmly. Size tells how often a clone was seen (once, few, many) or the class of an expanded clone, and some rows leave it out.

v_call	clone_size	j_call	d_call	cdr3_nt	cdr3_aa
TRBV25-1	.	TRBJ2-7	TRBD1	TGTGCCAGCAGTAAAGCAGGGGGCTACGAGCAGTACTTC	CASSKAGGYEQYF
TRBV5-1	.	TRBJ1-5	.	TGCGCCAGCAGCTTGGGAATTGGACGGGAGACGCCCCAGCATTTT	CASSLGIGRETPQHF
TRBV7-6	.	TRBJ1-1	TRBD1	TGTGCCAGCAGCCCCTACGGTGGACAGGGTGAAGCTTTCTTT	CASSPYGGQGEAFF
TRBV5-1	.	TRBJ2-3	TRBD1	TGCGCCAGCAGCGATTCCCAGGGGGCGACAGATACGCAGTATTTT	CASSDSQGATDTQYF
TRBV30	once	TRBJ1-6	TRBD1	TGTGCCTGGAGTCGCAGGGAAGGGACAGATTCACCCCTCCACTTT	CAWSRREGTDSPLHF
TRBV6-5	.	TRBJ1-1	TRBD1	TGTGCCAGCAGCTGGGACAGGGTTGGCACTGAAGCTTTCTTT	CASSWDRVGTEAFF
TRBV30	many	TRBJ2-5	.	TGTGCCTGGACGGGTAGCGCCGCAACACAAGAGACCCAGTACTTC	CAWTGSAATQETQYF
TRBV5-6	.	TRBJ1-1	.	TGTGCCAGCACCCCTTTGTCGGGGAGACGGAACACTGAAGCTTTCTTT	CASTPLSGRRNTEAFF
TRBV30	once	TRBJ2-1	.	TGTGCCTGGAGTGTATCCCCAGCCCTCCGGGTGGATGAGCAGTTCTTC	CAWSVSPALRVDEQFF
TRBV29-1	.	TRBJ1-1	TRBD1	TGCAGCGCCCTGGACAGGGGGCCGACTGAAGCTTTCTTT	CSALDRGPTEAFF
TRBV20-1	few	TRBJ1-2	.	TGCAGTGCACCCGGACAGCGTGGCTACACCTTC	CSAPGQRGYTF
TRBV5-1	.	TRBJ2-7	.	TGCGCCAGCAGCTTGGAGTCTGGGGGCGGGTACGAGCAGTACTTC	CASSLESGGGYEQYF
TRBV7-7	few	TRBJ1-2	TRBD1	TGTGCCAGCAGCTTGCACCCGGGACAGGGCGACTATGGCTACACCTTC	CASSLHPGQGDYGYTF
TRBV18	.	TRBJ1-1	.	TGTGCCAGCTCACCCCAGGGGTTGAACACTGAAGCTTTCTTT	CASSPQGLNTEAFF
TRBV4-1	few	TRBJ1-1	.	TGCGCCAGCAGCCAACCACAGGGAAAGGGTACGGCTTTCTTT	CASSQPQGKGTAFF
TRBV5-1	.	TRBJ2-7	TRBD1	TGCGCCAGCAGCTCCCCTGACAGGGGAGCCTACGAGCAGTACTTC	CASSSPDRGAYEQYF
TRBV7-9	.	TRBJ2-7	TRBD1	TGTGCCAGCAGCTCCAGGACAGGGCGTACCTACGAGCAGTACTTC	CASSSRTGRTYEQYF
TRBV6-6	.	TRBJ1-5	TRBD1	TGTGCCAGCAGTTCGGGACAGGGCAATCAGCCCCAGCATTTT	CASSSGQGNQPQHF
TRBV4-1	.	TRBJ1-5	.	TGCGCCAGCAGCCAAGATCAGGTTATGAGCAATCAGCCCCAGCATTTT	CASSQDQVMSNQPQHF
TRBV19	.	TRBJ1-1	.	TGTGCCAGCCTCGACTTGAACACTGAAGCTTTCTTT	CASLDLNTEAFF
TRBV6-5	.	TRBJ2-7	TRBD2	TGTGCCAGCATGGGGAGCGGGGGAACTCTCGAGCAGTACTTC	CASMGSGGTLEQYF
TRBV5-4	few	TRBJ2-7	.	TGTGCCAGCAGCTTGTCGGGCGAGCAGTACTTC	CASSLSGEQYF
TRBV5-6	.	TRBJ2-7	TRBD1	TGTGCCAGCAGCTCTACCGGGACAGGCTTCTACGAGCAGTACTTC	CASSSTGTGFYEQYF
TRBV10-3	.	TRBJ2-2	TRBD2	TGTGCCATCAGTTCGGGCGGGGGGGACACCGGGGAGCTGTTTTTT	CAISSGGGDTGELFF
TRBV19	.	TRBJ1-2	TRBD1	TGTGCCAGTAGCTTCCAGGGGGGAACCAACTATGGCTACACCTTC	CASSFQGGTNYGYTF
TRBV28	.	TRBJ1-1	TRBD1	TGTGCCGTCCTGGAGGGGGCGTACACTGAAGCTTTCTTT	CAVLEGAYTEAFF
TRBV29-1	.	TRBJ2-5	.	TGCAGCGTTGCCATAGAGGCCCAGTACTTC	CSVAIEAQYF
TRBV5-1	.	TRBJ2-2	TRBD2	TGCGCCAGCAGCTCGGGACTAGCGGGGGGGCCGGACACCGGGGAGCTGTTTTTT	CASSSGLAGGPDTGELFF
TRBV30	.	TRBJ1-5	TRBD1	TGTGCCTGGAGTTTTACAGGGGGCCAGCCCCAGCATTTT	CAWSFTGGQPQHF
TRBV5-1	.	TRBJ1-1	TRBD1	TGCGCCAGCAGCTTGGGCAGGGGGGCCACTGAAGCTTTCTTT	CASSLGRGATEAFF
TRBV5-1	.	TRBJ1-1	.	TGCGCCAGCAGCAGGGAAAGGGGCGGGAACACTGAAGCTTTCTTT	CASSRERGGNTEAFF
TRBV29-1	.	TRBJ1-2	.	TGCAGCGTTGAGTTGGAGGCCCTTAACTATGGCTACACCTTC	CSVELEALNYGYTF
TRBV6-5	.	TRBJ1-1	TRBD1	TGTGCCAGCCGCCGGGACAGGGTAGATACTGAAGCTTTCTTT	CASRRDRVDTEAFF
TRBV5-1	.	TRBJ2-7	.	TGCGCCAGCAGCTTGGCCACGGCGGCGCTGGCGTACGAGCAGTACTTC	CASSLATAALAYEQYF
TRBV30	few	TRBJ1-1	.	TGTGACTGGAAGCAATCAATTCTTGGGGCGGCTACTGAAGCTTTCTTT	CDWKQSILGAATEAFF
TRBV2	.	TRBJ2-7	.	TGTGCCACCCAACCCGACAGTAACTCCTACGAGCAGTACTTC	CATQPDSNSYEQYF
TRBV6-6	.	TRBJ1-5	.	TGTGCCAGCAGCCAGGGTACAAGCAATCAGCCCCAGCATTTT	CASSQGTSNQPQHF
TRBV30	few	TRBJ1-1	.	TGTGCCTGGAGTCTTGGACAAGCGAGCACTGAAGCTTTCTTT	CAWSLGQASTEAFF
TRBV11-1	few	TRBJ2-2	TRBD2	TGTGCCAGCAGCTCCGGACTAGCGGGGAACACCGGGGAGCTGTTTTTT	CASSSGLAGNTGELFF
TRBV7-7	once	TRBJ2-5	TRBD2	TGTGCCAGCAGCTTGGATAGCGGGGGGGTGGAGACCCAGTACTTC	CASSLDSGGVETQYF
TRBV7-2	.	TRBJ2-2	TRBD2	TGTGCCAGCAGCTTAGGGATAGCGGGGCTCTCGGGCGGGGAGCTGTTTTTT	CASSLGIAGLSGGELFF
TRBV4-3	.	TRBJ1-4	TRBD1	TGCGCCAGCAGCAGTGAGACCGGGACAGGGGGAGCTAATGAAAAACTGTTTTTT	CASSSETGTGGANEKLFF
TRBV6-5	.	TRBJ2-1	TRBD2	TGTGCCAGCAGTCCTCGGACTAGCGGGGGGAATGAGCAGTTCTTC	CASSPRTSGGNEQFF